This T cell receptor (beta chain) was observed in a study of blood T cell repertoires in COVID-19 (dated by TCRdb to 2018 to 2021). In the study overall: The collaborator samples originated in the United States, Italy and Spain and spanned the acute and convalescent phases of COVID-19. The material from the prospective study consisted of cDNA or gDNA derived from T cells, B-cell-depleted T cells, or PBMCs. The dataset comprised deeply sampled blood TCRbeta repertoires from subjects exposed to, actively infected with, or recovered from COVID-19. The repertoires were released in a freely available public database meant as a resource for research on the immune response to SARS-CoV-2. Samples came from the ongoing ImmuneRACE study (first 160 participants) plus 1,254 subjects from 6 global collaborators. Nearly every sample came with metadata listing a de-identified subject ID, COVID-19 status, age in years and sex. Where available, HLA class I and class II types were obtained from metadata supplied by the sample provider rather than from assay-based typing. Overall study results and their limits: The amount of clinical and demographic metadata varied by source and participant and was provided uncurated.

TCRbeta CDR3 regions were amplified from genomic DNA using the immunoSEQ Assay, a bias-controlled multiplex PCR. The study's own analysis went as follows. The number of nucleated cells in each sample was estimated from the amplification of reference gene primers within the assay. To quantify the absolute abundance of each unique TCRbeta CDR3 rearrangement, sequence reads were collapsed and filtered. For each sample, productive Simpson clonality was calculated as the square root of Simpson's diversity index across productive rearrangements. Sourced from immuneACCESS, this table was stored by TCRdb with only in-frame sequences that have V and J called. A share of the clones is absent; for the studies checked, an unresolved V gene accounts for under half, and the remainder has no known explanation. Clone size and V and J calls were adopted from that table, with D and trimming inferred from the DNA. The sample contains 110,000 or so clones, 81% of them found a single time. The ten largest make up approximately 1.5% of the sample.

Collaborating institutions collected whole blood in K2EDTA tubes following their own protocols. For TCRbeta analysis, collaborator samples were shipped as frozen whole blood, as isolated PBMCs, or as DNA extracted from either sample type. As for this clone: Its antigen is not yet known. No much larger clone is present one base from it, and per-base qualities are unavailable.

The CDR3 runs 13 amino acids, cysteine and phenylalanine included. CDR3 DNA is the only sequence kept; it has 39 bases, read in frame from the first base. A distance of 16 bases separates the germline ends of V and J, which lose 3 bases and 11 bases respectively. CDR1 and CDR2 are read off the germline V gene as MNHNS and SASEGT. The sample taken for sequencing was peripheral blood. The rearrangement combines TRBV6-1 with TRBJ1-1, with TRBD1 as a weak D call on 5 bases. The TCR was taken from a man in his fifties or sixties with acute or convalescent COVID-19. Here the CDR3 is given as CASSDVGTSGAFF. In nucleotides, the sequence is TGTGCCAGCAGTGACGTCGGGACTTCGGGGGCTTTCTTT.